This T cell receptor (beta chain) came from a study of CD8 T cells in Susac syndrome. Overall study findings and caveats: Only a relatively small number of individuals were included in the TCR sequencing and HLA analysis.

Germline V gene lookup returns CDR1 SGHRS and CDR2 YFSETQ. V gave up 4 bases and J gave up 1 base, with 12 bases separating them. The CDR3 length is 14 residues. The study sequenced TCR beta in blood CD8+ and CD4+ T cells. Reverse transcription of roughly 0.45 to 1 ug RNA was carried out with random hexamers. The immunoSEQ assay covered 54 Vbeta and 13 Jbeta segments for CDR3. MiXCR, run by TCRdb on the immunoSEQ multiplex PCR reads, gives a single entry per CDR3 protein. This table has hundreds of thousands of distinct CDR3 sequences, just under 95% appearing once. With regard to this clonotype: What it recognizes is unknown.

Sequencing input: CD4+ T cells from PBMCs. V gene TRBV5-1 combines with J gene TRBJ2-7, with D perhaps TRBD1 (6 bases). The sequence was collected from a human donor with multiple sclerosis. The CDR3 DNA sequence: TGCGCCAGCAGCGGGGGCGACAGTTCCTACGAGCAGTACTTC. It translates to CASSGGDSSYEQYF.